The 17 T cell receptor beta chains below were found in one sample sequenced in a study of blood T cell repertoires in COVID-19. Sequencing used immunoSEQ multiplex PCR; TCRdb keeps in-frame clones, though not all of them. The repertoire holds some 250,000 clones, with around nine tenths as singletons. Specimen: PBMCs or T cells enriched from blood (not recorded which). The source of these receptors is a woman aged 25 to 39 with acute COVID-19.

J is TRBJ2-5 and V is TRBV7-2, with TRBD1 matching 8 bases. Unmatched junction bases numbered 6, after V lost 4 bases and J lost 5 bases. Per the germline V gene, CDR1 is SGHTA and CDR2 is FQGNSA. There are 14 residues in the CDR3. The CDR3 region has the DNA TGTGCCAGCAGCTGGCAGGGGGCGGGGGAGACCCAGTACTTC. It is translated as CASSWQGAGETQYF.

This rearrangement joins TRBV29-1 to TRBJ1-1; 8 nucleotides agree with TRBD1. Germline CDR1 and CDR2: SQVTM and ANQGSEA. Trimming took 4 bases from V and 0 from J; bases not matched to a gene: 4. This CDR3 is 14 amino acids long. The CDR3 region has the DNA TGCAGCGTTGGACAGGGGTTAATGAACACTGAAGCTTTCTTT. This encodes CSVGQGLMNTEAFF.

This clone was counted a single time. CDR3 sequence (DNA): TGTGCCAGCAGCTTCATCAGTTACAACCCTACAGATACGCAGTATTTT. This gives the protein CASSFISYNPTDTQYF. This chain joins TRBV7-9 and TRBJ2-3; D is uncertain. Trimming stripped 3 bases from V and 3 bases from J, with 16 bases between. Germline V CDR1 and CDR2: SEHNR, FQNEAQ (reference sequence). The CDR3 extends over 16 amino acids.

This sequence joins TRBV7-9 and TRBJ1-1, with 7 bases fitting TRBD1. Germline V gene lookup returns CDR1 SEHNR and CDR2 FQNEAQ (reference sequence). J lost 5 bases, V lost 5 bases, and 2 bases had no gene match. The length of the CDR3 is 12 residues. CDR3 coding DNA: TGTGCCAGCAGCCCGACAGGGACTGAAGCTTTCTTT. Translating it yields CASSPTGTEAFF.

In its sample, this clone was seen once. DNA for the CDR3: TGTGCCAGCAGTTGGTCCCAGGGGGCTGAAGCTTTCTTT. Protein sequence: CASSWSQGAEAFF. This chain joins TRBV27 and TRBJ1-1; 7 bases map to TRBD1. V lost 4 bases and J lost 6; bases outside the gene matches: 5. Germline V gives CDR1 MNHEY, CDR2 SMNVEV (reference sequence). The CDR3 has 13 residues.

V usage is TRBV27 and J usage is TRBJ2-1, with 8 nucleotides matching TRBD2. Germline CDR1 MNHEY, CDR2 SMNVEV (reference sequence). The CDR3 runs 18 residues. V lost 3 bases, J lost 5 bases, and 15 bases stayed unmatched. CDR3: CASSFGTRGPGTHNEQFF. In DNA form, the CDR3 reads TGTGCCAGCAGTTTTGGGACTAGGGGCCCGGGGACGCACAATGAGCAGTTCTTC.

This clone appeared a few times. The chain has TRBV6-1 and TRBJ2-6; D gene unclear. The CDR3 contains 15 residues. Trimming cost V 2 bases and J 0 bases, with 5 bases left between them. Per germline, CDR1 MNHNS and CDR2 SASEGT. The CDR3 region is CASSEPGSGANVLTF. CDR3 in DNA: TGTGCCAGCAGTGAACCAGGCTCTGGGGCCAACGTCCTGACTTTC.

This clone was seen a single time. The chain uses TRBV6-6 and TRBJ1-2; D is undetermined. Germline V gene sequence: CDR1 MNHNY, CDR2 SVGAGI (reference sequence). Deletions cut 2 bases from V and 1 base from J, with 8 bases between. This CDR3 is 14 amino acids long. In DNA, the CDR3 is TGTGCCAGCAGTTACGCTCAGTATAACTATGGCTACACCTTC. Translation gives CASSYAQYNYGYTF.

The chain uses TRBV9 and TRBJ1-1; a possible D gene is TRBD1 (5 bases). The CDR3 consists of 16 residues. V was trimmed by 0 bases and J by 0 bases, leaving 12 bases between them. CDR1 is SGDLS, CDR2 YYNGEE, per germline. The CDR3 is CASSVAGQGVNTEAFF. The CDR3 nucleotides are TGTGCCAGCAGCGTAGCTGGGCAGGGTGTGAACACTGAAGCTTTCTTT.

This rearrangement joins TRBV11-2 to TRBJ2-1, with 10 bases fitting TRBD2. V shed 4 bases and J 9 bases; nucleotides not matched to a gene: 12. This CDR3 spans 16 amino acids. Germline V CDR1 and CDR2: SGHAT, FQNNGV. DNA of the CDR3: TGTGCCAGCAGCTCATTCAGCGGGGGGGCGAATGGTGAGCAGTTCTTC. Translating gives CASSSFSGGANGEQFF. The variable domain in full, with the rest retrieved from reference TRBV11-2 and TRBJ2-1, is EAGVAQSPRYKIIEKRQSVAFWCNPISGHATLYWYQQILGQGPKLLIQFQNNGVVDDSQLPKDRFSAERLKGVDSTLKIQPAKLEDSAVYLCASSSFSGGANGEQFFGPGTRLTVL.

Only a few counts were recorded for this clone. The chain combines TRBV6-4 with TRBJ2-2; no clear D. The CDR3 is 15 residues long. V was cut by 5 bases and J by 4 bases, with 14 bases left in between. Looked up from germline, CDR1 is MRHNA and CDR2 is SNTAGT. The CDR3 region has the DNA TGTGCCAGCAGTCCTTCACCGGGTGCCACCGGGGAGCTGTTTTTT. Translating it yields CASSPSPGATGELFF.

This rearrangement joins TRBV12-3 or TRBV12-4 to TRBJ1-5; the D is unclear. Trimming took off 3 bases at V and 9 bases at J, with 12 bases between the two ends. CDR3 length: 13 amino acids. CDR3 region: CASSFGSRAPQHF. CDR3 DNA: TGTGCCAGCAGTTTTGGGAGCCGGGCGCCCCAGCATTTT.

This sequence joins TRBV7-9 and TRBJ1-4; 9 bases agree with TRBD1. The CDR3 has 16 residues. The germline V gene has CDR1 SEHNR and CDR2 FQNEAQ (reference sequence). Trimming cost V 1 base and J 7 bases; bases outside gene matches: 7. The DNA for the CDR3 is TGTGCCAGCAGCTTAGGGGACAGGGACTTGAGTGAAAAACTGTTTTTT. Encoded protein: CASSLGDRDLSEKLFF.

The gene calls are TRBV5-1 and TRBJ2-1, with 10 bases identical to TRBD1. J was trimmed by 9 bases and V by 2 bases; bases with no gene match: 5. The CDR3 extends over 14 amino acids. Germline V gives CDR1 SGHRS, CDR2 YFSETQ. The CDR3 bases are TGCGCCAGCAGCTTCGGGACAGGGGACTTTGAGCAGTTCTTC. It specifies CASSFGTGDFEQFF.

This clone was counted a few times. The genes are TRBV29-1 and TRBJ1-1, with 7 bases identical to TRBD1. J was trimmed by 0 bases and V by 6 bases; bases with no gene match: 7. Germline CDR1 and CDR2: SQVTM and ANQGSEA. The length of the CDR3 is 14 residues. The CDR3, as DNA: TGCAGCGTGCACCCCAGGGGGATGAACACTGAAGCTTTCTTT. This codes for CSVHPRGMNTEAFF.

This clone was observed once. The CDR3 DNA follows: TGTGCTAGTGGTTCCCGAGGCGAGCAGTACTTC. Encoded protein: CASGSRGEQYF. The chain recombines TRBV12-5 with TRBJ2-7, with D hard to call. CDR1 is LGHNT and CDR2 is FRNRAP in the germline V gene. CDR3 length equals 11 residues. Trimming removed 4 bases from V and 6 bases from J, with 7 bases in between.

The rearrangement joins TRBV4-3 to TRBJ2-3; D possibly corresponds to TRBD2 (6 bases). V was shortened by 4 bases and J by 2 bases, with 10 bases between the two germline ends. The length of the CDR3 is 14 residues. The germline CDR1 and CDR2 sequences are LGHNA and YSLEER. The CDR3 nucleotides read TGCGCCAGCAGCCGTGAGCGGGTCACAGATACGCAGTATTTT. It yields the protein CASSRERVTDTQYF.